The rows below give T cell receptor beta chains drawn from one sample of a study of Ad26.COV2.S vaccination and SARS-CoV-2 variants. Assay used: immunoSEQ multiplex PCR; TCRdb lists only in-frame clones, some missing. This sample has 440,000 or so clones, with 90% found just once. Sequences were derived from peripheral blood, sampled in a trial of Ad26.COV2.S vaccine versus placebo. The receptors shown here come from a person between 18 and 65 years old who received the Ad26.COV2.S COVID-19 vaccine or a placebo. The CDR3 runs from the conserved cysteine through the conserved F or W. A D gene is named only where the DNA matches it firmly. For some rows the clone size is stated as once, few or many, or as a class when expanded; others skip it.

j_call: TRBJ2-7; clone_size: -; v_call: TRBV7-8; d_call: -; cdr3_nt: TGTGCCAGCAGCTTGGTTGACAAACTAGAGCAGTACTTC; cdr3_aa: CASSLVDKLEQYF
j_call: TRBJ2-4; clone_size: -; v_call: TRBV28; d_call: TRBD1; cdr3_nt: TGTGCCAGCAGTTTCCGGGACAGGGGGGGAAACATTCAGTACTTC; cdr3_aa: CASSFRDRGGNIQYF
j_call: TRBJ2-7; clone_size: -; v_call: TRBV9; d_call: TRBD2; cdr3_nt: TGTGCCAGCAGCCCCCATCTTCTAGCGGGAAAAGGCGAGCAGTACTTC; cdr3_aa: CASSPHLLAGKGEQYF
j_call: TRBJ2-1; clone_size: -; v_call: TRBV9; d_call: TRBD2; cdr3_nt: TGTGCCAGCAGCGTTGGTATGGTAGCGGGCAATGAGCAGTTCTTC; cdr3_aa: CASSVGMVAGNEQFF
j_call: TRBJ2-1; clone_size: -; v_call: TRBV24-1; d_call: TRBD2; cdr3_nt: TGTGCCACCAGTGAGCTAAGCGGGACCGACAATGAGCAGTTCTTC; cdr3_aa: CATSELSGTDNEQFF
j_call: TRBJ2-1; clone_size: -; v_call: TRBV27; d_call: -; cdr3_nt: TGTGCCAGCAGTCCCGGAGGGGTTCAGTTCTTC; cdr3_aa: CASSPGGVQFF
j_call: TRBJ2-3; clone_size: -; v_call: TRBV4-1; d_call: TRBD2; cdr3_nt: TGCGCCAGCAGTCTAGCGGGAACTAGCACAGATACGCAGTATTTT; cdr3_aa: CASSLAGTSTDTQYF
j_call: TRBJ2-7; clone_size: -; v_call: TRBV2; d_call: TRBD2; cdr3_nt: TGTGCCAGCAGTGAACAAGGACTAGCGGGAGGGGGAGAGCAGTACTTC; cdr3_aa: CASSEQGLAGGGEQYF
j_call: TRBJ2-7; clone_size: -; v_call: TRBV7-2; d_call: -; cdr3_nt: TGTGCCAGCAGCTTAGGGGTTAGCGTTGATGAGCAGTACTTC; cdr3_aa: CASSLGVSVDEQYF
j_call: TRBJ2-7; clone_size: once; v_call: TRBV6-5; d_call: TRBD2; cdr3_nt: TGTGCCAGCAGTCAGCGACTAGCGAGAACCTACGAGCAGTACTTC; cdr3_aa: CASSQRLARTYEQYF
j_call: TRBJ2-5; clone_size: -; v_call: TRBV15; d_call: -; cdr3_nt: TGTGCCACCAGCAGGTCGGCCTCTTTAGAGACCCAGTACTTC; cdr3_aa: CATSRSASLETQYF
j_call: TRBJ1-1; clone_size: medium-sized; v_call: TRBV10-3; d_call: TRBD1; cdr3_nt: TGTGCCTCAAACAGGGGGGGGAACACTGAAGCTTTCTTT; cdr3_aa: CASNRGGNTEAFF
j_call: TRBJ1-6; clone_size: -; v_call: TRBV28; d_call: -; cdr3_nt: TGTGCCAGCAGGTGGACCGAATCACCCCTCCACTTT; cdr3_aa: CASRWTESPLHF
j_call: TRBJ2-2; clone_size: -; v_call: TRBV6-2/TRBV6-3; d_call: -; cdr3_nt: TGTGCCAGCAGTGCAGGGTGGGCCGGGGAGCTGTTTTTT; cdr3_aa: CASSAGWAGELFF
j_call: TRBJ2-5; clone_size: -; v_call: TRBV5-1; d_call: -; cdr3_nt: TGCGCCAGCAGCTTGGACAGTTCAGAGACCCAGTACTTC; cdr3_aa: CASSLDSSETQYF
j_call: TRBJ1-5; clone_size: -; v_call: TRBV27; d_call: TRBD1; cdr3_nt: TGTGCCAGCAGCATAGACAGGGAAAGTCAGCCCCAGCATTTT; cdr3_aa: CASSIDRESQPQHF
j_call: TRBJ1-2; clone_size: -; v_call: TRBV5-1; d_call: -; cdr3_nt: TGCGCCAGCAGCCCCTGGACCGGGGAAAACTATGGCTACACCTTC; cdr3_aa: CASSPWTGENYGYTF
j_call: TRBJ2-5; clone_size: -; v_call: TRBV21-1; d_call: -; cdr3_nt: TGTGCCAGCAGCAAAGGGACAGGGGCGACCCAGTACTTC; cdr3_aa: CASSKGTGATQYF
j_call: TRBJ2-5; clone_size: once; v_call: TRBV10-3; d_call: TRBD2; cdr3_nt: TGTGCCAAGGCCTACCCCGGGGGGGGTGAAGAGACCCAGTACTTC; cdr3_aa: CAKAYPGGGEETQYF
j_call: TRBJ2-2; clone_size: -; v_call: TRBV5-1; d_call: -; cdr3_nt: TGCGCCAGCAGCTTGGTGCAGGGGTCTGCCGGGGAGCTGTTTTTT; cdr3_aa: CASSLVQGSAGELFF
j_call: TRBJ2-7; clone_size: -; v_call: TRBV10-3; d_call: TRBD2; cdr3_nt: TGTGCCATCAGTGATGTCCTAGCGGGTTCCTACGAGCAGTACTTC; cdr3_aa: CAISDVLAGSYEQYF
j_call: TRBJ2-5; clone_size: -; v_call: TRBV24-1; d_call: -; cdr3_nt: TGTGCCACCAGTGAGCCGACAGGATCCGAAGAGACCCAGTACTTC; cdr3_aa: CATSEPTGSEETQYF
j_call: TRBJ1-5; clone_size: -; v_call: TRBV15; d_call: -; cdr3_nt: TGTGCCACCAGCAGAGATTCTTGGGTAGTGAGCAATCAGCCCCAGCATTTT; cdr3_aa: CATSRDSWVVSNQPQHF
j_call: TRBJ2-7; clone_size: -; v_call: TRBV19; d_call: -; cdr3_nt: TGTGCCAGTAGTATCCCCATGGGGTTGGGGGACGAGCAGTACTTC; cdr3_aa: CASSIPMGLGDEQYF
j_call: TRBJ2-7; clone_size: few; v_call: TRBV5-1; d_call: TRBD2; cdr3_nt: TGCGCCAGCAGCCCGGGTGGAGCGGGAGGCTCCGCCTACGAGCAGTACTTC; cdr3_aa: CASSPGGAGGSAYEQYF
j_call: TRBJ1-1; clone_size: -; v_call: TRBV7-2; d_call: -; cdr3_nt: TGTGCCAGCAGCTCTACAGGGTACTCGGCTTTCTTT; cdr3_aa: CASSSTGYSAFF
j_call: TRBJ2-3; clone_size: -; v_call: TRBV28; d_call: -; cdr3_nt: TGTGCCAGCAGTTCCCCTAGCGAGGGGATGGATACGCAGTATTTT; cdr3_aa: CASSSPSEGMDTQYF